What follows is one T cell receptor beta chain and its context. Authors' data handling: Reference gene primers were amplified, and this amplification served to estimate nucleated cell counts. Here immunoSEQ multiplex PCR was the method, and the copy in TCRdb shows in-frame clones only, minus some. D and trimming were read from the DNA, whereas the V and J calls and clone size are those reported in that table. There are a few hundred thousand clones in the sample; around 89% occur only once, and 2.1% lies in the top ten. The CDR3 is made up of 16 amino acids. Germline CDR1 reads MRHNA; CDR2 reads SNTAGT. Trimming took 7 bases from V and 6 from J, leaving 19 bases between them. This record belongs to a study of blood T cell repertoires in COVID-19. Across the whole study: Researchers got acute and convalescent COVID-19 samples from the United States, Italy and Spain. PBMCs, B-cell-depleted T cells, or T cells provided the cDNA or gDNA that made up the material.

Followed longitudinally, the Seattle patients had been enrolled during active infection. This receptor was taken from an older woman with COVID-19, enrolled during active disease. Sequencing was performed on peripheral blood. The chain uses TRBV6-4 and TRBJ1-6; D gene uncertain. The CDR3 coding sequence is TGTGCCAGCACCCTAGGTGGGCAGAGGGCTAATTCACCCCTCCACTTT. Encoded protein: CASTLGGQRANSPLHF.